The 30 T cell receptor beta chains below were found in one sample sequenced in a study of metastatic and nonmetastatic thyroid tumors. MiXCR was used by TCRdb to re-call the PCR reads. The profile shows about 5,400 clones, 33% of them singletons. No patient received treatment before thyroid surgery. Sequenced sample: adjacent normal tissue. All receptors derive from a female donor with papillary thyroid cancer or a benign thyroid nodule (not recorded which). Some clones in this sample may be carry-over from other donors' samples.

This clone was counted only a few times. This chain joins TRBV9 and TRBJ2-7; possible D gene TRBD2, 6 bases. Germline V gene sequence: CDR1 SGDLS, CDR2 YYNGEE. The CDR3 covers 15 residues. The V and J ends lost 0 bases and 3 bases respectively, with 13 bases between them. The CDR3 loop is CASSVDGGTNYEQYF. The CDR3 region has the DNA TGTGCCAGCAGCGTAGATGGAGGGACGAACTACGAGCAGTACTTC.

Note on this clone: One junction end disagrees with the germline gene, perhaps due to a read error. The CDR3 DNA is TGCGACAGCAGCTTGGTGAGCAGGGGGGACGAGCAGTACTTC. This translates into CDSSLVSRGDEQYF. V is TRBV5-1 and J is TRBJ2-7; D perhaps matches TRBD1 (7 bases). Germline CDR1 reads SGHRS; CDR2 reads YFSETQ. The CDR3 has 14 residues.

CDR3 in amino acids: CATFGTGLASPLHF. CDR3 coding DNA: TGTGCCACCTTTGGGACAGGGTTAGCTTCACCCCTCCACTTT. This sequence joins TRBV28 and TRBJ1-6, with TRBD1 matching 9 bases. After removal of 10 bases from V and 9 bases from J, the junction contained 10 bases not matched to a gene. The CDR3 has 14 residues. CDR1 and CDR2 (germline): MDHEN, SYDVKM.

The chain links TRBV19 to TRBJ1-2, with 8 nucleotides matching TRBD1. V trimming: 5 bases; J trimming: 5 bases; junction bases outside the gene matches: 22. The germline V gene has CDR1 LNHDA and CDR2 SQIVND (reference sequence). This CDR3 is 19 amino acids long. DNA for the CDR3: TGTGCCAGTAGTCGCGCGTTGACCGATGGACAGGGTTTATTGTATGGCTACACCTTC. As protein: CASSRALTDGQGLLYGYTF.

The chain combines TRBV12-3 or TRBV12-4 with TRBJ1-5; tentative D call: TRBD1 (6 bases). Deletions cut 6 bases from V and 7 bases from J, with 10 bases between. This CDR3 region has 12 residues. CDR3 sequence (DNA): TGTGCCAGCAGACCCGGGACACAGCCCCAGCATTTT. Encoded protein: CASRPGTQPQHF.

The rearrangement links TRBV11-1 to TRBJ2-3, with 13 bases lining up with TRBD2. With 4 bases clipped from V and 7 bases from J, the junction kept 8 bases outside the gene matches. The CDR3 covers 16 residues. Germline lookup yields CDR1 SGHAT and CDR2 FQDESV (reference sequence). The CDR3 loop is CASSYRTSGGAYTQYF. The CDR3 nucleotides are TGTGCCAGCAGCTACCGTACTAGCGGGGGGGCTTATACGCAGTATTTT.

This chain links TRBV5-1 with TRBJ2-2, with a possible D match to TRBD2 (5 bases). Trimming removed 6 bases from V and 0 bases from J, with 9 bases in between. Germline V gene lookup returns CDR1 SGHRS and CDR2 YFSETQ. The CDR3 consists of 14 residues. CDR3 sequence: CASKSGTNTGELFF. The CDR3 DNA reads TGCGCCAGCAAATCGGGAACGAACACCGGGGAGCTGTTTTTT. The full variable domain, its missing parts supplied by reference TRBV5-1 and TRBJ2-2, is KAGVTQTPRYLIKTRGQQVTLSCSPISGHRSVSWYQQTPGQGLQFLFEYFSETQRNKGNFPGRFSGRQFSNSRSEMNVSTLELGDSALYLCASKSGTNTGELFFGEGSRLTVL.

Remarks on this clone: Sequence at one end of the junction differs from germline and may be a read error. The rearrangement joins TRBV7-7 to TRBJ2-1; 10 bases are a match to TRBD2. The CDR3 length is 14 residues. The germline V gene has CDR1 SSHAT and CDR2 FNYEAQ (reference sequence). CDR3 DNA sequence: TGTGCTAGCAGTAGTAGCGGGGGGAACAATGAGCAGTTCTTC. Protein product: CASSSSGGNNEQFF.

As to this clone: An end of the junction does not agree with germline; a read error may underlie this. The chain uses TRBV4-1 and TRBJ2-7; D perhaps matches TRBD1 (6 bases). CDR1 and CDR2 from the germline V gene are MGHRA and YSYEKL. CDR3 length equals 15 residues. In nucleotides, the CDR3 is TGCGCCACCAGCCAAGTATCTAAGGGGGTCGACGAGCAGTACTTC. It encodes CATSQVSKGVDEQYF.

V usage is TRBV6-1 and J usage is TRBJ2-7; 8 bases are a match to TRBD2. CDR1 MNHNS and CDR2 SASEGT come from the germline V gene. The CDR3 sequence is 17 residues long. Trimming took 1 base from V and 3 from J; bases not matched to a gene: 11. This chain's CDR3 is CASSEEVWSGGYYEQYF. The CDR3 DNA reads TGTGCCAGCAGTGAAGAGGTCTGGAGCGGGGGCTACTACGAGCAGTACTTC.

This clone has more than one count but fewer than ten. This chain joins TRBV20-1 and TRBJ2-7; no clear D gene. V was trimmed by 5 bases and J by 0 bases, leaving 14 bases between them. Per the germline V gene, CDR1 is DFQATT and CDR2 is SNEGSKA (reference sequence). The CDR3 loop spans 14 amino acids. CDR3: CSADPGSSSYEQYF. DNA for the CDR3: TGCAGTGCTGATCCGGGCTCGAGCTCCTACGAGCAGTACTTC.

V and J are TRBV5-1 and TRBJ2-3; the match to TRBD2 covers 10 bases. Germline V lookup: CDR1 SGHRS, CDR2 YFSETQ. Losses at the gene ends were 1 base for V and 4 bases for J; bases not matched to a gene: 3. The CDR3 is 15 residues long. CDR3 coding DNA: TGCGCCAGCAGCTTGAGCGGGGGGGCCGCAGATACGCAGTATTTT. The encoded protein is CASSLSGGAADTQYF.

This sequence joins TRBV6-1 and TRBJ1-2, with 10 bases aligning to TRBD1. Germline CDR1 is MNHNS and CDR2 is SASEGT. The CDR3 length is 15 residues. Losses at the gene ends were 6 bases for V and 4 bases for J; bases not matched to a gene: 8. CDR3 residues: CASRVQGQGTYGYTF. As DNA, the CDR3 is TGTGCCAGCAGGGTACAGGGACAGGGGACCTATGGCTACACCTTC.

A word on this clone: Here the CDR3 omits its conserved ending phenylalanine or tryptophan, so a read error is the likely source. This sequence joins TRBV6-2 or TRBV6-3 and TRBJ1-5, with D maybe TRBD1 (6 bases). Germline V CDR1 and CDR2: MNHEY, SVGEGT. The CDR3 length is 17 residues. V gave up 10 bases and J gave up 4 bases, with 26 bases separating them. CDR3 in DNA: TGTGCCATCAGCTCTCCGGGGGGCGTGAGCGGTAATCAGCCCCAGCATATT. This encodes CAISSPGGVSGNQPQHI.

This clone was counted only a few times. V is TRBV11-3 and J is TRBJ2-7, with D uncertain. In germline, CDR1 is SGHNT, CDR2 YENEEA. Trimming took 2 bases from V and 3 from J, leaving 8 bases between them. The CDR3 contains 13 residues. CDR3 DNA: TGTGCCAGCAGCTTAAGTATGGGCTACGAGCAGTACTTC. It is translated as CASSLSMGYEQYF.

The V call is TRBV6-2 or TRBV6-3, the J call TRBJ2-1; D is uncertain. The CDR3 totals 11 residues. Trimming left V 5 bases short and J 4 bases short, with 3 bases between. Germline CDR1 and CDR2: MNHEY and SVGEGT. The CDR3 reads CASSPYNEQFF. DNA for the CDR3: TGTGCCAGCAGTCCTTACAATGAGCAGTTCTTC.

This clone was found a few times. The chain is built from TRBV6-1 and TRBJ2-7; D not certain. Looked up from germline, CDR1 is MNHNS and CDR2 is SASEGT. Trimming removed 7 bases at V and 3 bases at J, with 16 bases between. CDR3 length equals 14 residues. CDR3 nucleotide sequence: TGTGCCAGCATCCCCTTAACTCCCTTCTACGAGCAGTACTTC. Translated: CASIPLTPFYEQYF.

This chain links TRBV11-1 with TRBJ1-1, with a tentative D call TRBD1 (6 bases). The V gene's germline CDR1 is SGHAT and CDR2 FQDESV (reference sequence). There are 16 residues in the CDR3. Trimming left V 2 bases short and J 1 base short, with 14 bases between. The CDR3 loop reads CASSLPLWTENTEAFF. The CDR3 DNA sequence: TGTGCCAGCAGCTTACCCCTATGGACAGAGAACACTGAAGCTTTCTTT.

This clone was observed once. The chain carries TRBV11-2 and TRBJ1-2; D is perhaps TRBD1 (6 bases). The V end was cut by 3 bases, the J end by 4 bases, with 9 bases between. Germline V gives CDR1 SGHAT, CDR2 FQNNGV. This CDR3 spans 13 amino acids. The CDR3 DNA sequence: TGTGCCAGCAGCTTCGGAGGGGGCTATGGCTACACCTTC. Translated, it gives CASSFGGGYGYTF.

CDR3 loop: CASSPTGGENTGELFF. The CDR3 DNA reads as TGTGCCAGCAGCCCGACAGGGGGGGAGAACACCGGGGAGCTGTTTTTT. The chain links TRBV7-6 to TRBJ2-2; 9 positions agree with TRBD1. V dropped 5 bases and J dropped 1; count of bases not matched to a gene: 5. The CDR3 length is 16 residues. Germline lookup yields CDR1 SGHVS and CDR2 FNYEAQ.

This clone was counted ten times or more. With a much larger clone just one base away, this may be a read error. This CDR3 fails to terminate in the conserved phenylalanine or tryptophan, so it likely reflects a read error. This sequence joins TRBV7-3 and TRBJ2-1; D is uncertain. Trimming took 5 bases from V and 11 from J, leaving 19 bases between them. The germline CDR1 and CDR2 sequences are SGHTA and FQGTGA. This CDR3 region has 14 residues. CDR3 DNA: TGTGCCAGCAGCCCCCTGGTGAAACCCCGTCAGCAGTTCCTC. Encoded protein: CASSPLVKPRQQFL.

In this sample, this clone turned up many times. The chain is built from TRBV2 and TRBJ1-2, with a possible D match to TRBD1 (5 bases). CDR1 SNHLY and CDR2 FYNNEI come from the germline V gene. The CDR3 covers 14 residues. The V end was cut by 3 bases, the J end by 4 bases, with 12 bases between. CDR3 loop: CASSDLGGSYGYTF. CDR3 DNA: TGTGCCAGCAGTGATTTGGGGGGATCCTATGGCTACACCTTC.

The V gene is TRBV20-1, the J gene TRBJ1-1; D is unclear. This CDR3 spans 14 amino acids. In germline, CDR1 is DFQATT, CDR2 SNEGSKA (reference sequence). The V end was cut by 6 bases, the J end by 3 bases, with 17 bases between. CDR3 bases: TGCAGTGCCCCCCATGCAGGAGGTGACACTGAAGCTTTCTTT. Protein sequence: CSAPHAGGDTEAFF.

The sample holds one count of this clone. The chain has TRBV20-1 and TRBJ1-2; 7 bases fit TRBD1. After removal of 4 bases from V and 4 bases from J, the junction contained 12 bases not matched to a gene. This CDR3 region has 15 residues. Germline V gives CDR1 DFQATT, CDR2 SNEGSKA (reference sequence). The CDR3 sequence: CSAKQGNKWVYGYTF. CDR3 coding DNA: TGCAGTGCTAAACAGGGGAACAAATGGGTCTATGGCTACACCTTC.

This clone has at least ten counts. A much larger clone lies a single base off, so this may be a read error. The sample holds other DNA sequences that translate to the same CDR3. In DNA, the CDR3 is TGTGCCAGCAGTTACGCGTTCGGATACACCGGGGAGTTGTTTTTT. It encodes CASSYAFGYTGELFF. The V call is TRBV6-6, the J call TRBJ2-2; D may be TRBD2 (5 bases). The CDR3 runs 15 residues. CDR1 is MNHNY and CDR2 is SVGAGI in the germline V gene (reference sequence).

This rearrangement joins TRBV30 to TRBJ2-3; a weak D match, TRBD2 (7 bases). Germline V lookup: CDR1 GTSNPN, CDR2 SVGIG (reference sequence). This CDR3 spans 15 amino acids. The V gene lost 6 bases and the J gene lost 0 bases, with 16 bases spanning the gap. The CDR3 DNA reads TGTGCCTGTTCCCCACGGGGGGCTAGCACAGATACGCAGTATTTT. Its translation is CACSPRGASTDTQYF.

This chain uses TRBV12-3 or TRBV12-4 with TRBJ1-1; possibly TRBD1 for D (5 bases). Trimming stripped 5 bases from V and 2 bases from J, with 15 bases between. The CDR3 has 15 amino acids. CDR3 residues: CASSGWDPKNTEAFF. As DNA, the CDR3 is TGTGCCAGCAGTGGTTGGGACCCGAAAAACACTGAAGCTTTCTTT.

This clone was counted a few times. The CDR3 sequence: CASSSEGLAGGYTGELFF. In DNA, the CDR3 is TGTGCCAGCAGTTCGGAGGGACTAGCGGGAGGGTACACCGGGGAGCTGTTTTTT. The chain carries TRBV6-5 and TRBJ2-2; 16 bases are a match to TRBD2. The trim removed 4 bases at V and 3 bases at J, leaving 5 bases unmatched. Germline values: CDR1 MNHEY, CDR2 SVGAGI. CDR3 length equals 18 residues.

This clone was detected a few times. The rearrangement uses TRBV28 and TRBJ2-1; D unclear. The V gene lost 3 bases and the J gene lost 0 bases, with 9 bases spanning the gap. Looked up from germline, CDR1 is MDHEN and CDR2 is SYDVKM. The CDR3 length is 15 residues. The chain's CDR3 is CASSLTGLSYNEQFF. CDR3 DNA: TGTGCCAGCAGTTTGACGGGTCTCTCCTACAATGAGCAGTTCTTC.

A remark on this clone: A read error may account for a junction end that differs from germline. V and J are TRBV6-1 and TRBJ2-7, with D maybe TRBD1 (5 bases). The CDR3 totals 15 residues. In germline, CDR1 is MNHNS, CDR2 SASEGT. The CDR3 sequence is CASSQVTESSYERYF. CDR3 bases: TGTGCCAGCAGCCAAGTGACAGAGTCCTCCTACGAGCGGTACTTC.